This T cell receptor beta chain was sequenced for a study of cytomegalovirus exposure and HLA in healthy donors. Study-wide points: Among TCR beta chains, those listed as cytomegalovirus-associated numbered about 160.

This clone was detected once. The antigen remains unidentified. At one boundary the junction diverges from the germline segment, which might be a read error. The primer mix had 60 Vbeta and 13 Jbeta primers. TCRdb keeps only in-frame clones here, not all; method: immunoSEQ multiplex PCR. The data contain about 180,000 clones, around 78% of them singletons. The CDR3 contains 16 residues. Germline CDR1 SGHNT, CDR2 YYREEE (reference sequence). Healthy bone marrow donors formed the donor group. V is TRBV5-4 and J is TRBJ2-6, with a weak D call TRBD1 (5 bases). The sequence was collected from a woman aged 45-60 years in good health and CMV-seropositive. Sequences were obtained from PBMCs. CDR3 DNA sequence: TGTGCCAGCAGCTTGGGCACAGACTCTGGGGCCAACGGCCTGACTTTC. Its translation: CASSLGTDSGANGLTF.